The 28 T cell receptor beta chains below were found in one sample sequenced in a study of T cell repertoires in cytomegalovirus infection. Antigens of these TCRs are unknown. One entry per CDR3 protein, called by TCRdb with MiXCR from the reads. The table includes some 900,000 distinct CDR3 sequences, less than 35% detected once. The sample consisted of cultured CD8+ T cells from PBMCs, taken from culture after CMV antigen stimulation. The source is a human donor in good health (CMV status not recorded). Some clones in this sample may be carry-over from other donors' samples.

As regards this clonotype: One base away lies a much larger clone, so this may be a sequencing read error. V is TRBV7-9 and J is TRBJ1-1, with D perhaps TRBD1 (6 bases). From germline, CDR1 is SEHNR and CDR2 FQNEAQ (reference sequence). The CDR3 length is 15 residues. The CDR3 DNA follows: TGTGCCAGCAGCTTAGTTATGGATGGGGACACTGTAGCTTTCTTT. It specifies CASSLVMDGDTVAFF.

This clonotype was observed a few times. The chain combines TRBV28 with TRBJ2-5, with D possibly matching TRBD2 (5 bases). CDR3 length: 14 residues. Germline values: CDR1 MDHEN, CDR2 SYDVKM. The V end was cut by 6 bases, the J end by 1 base, with 12 bases between. The CDR3, as DNA: TGTGCCAGCAGGCCCCTCGGAGGCCAAGAGACCCAGTACTTC. This sequence encodes CASRPLGGQETQYF.

The rearrangement links TRBV9 to TRBJ1-2; no firm D call. Germline assignment: CDR1 SGDLS and CDR2 YYNGEE. The CDR3 has 15 residues. The V gene lost 0 bases and the J gene lost 1 base, with 10 bases spanning the gap. CDR3 nucleotide sequence: TGTGCCAGCAGCGTAGCAATCGGGGATAACTATGGCTACACCTTC. Protein product: CASSVAIGDNYGYTF. Full variable domain (rest looked up from reference TRBV9 and TRBJ1-2): DSGVTQTPKHLITATGQRVTLRCSPRSGDLSVYWYQQSLDQGLQFLIQYYNGEERAKGNILERFSAQQFPDLHSELNLSSLELGDSALYFCASSVAIGDNYGYTFGSGTRLTVV.

This chain uses TRBV4-2 with TRBJ2-2, with D possibly matching TRBD2 (6 bases). Trimming pared 1 base from V and 7 bases from J, leaving 13 bases between. The CDR3 runs to 15 residues. Looked up from germline, CDR1 is LGHNA and CDR2 is YNFKEQ. In DNA, the CDR3 is TGTGCCAGCAGCCAAGGTGGAGGGGTCGGCGGGGAGCTGTTTTTT. Translated: CASSQGGGVGGELFF.

The chain links TRBV23-1 to TRBJ2-3; perhaps TRBD2 as D (7 bases). TRBV23-1 is classed as an ORF, of uncertain function. V was cut by 0 bases and J by 2 bases, with 15 bases left in between. The CDR3 runs 17 residues. This chain's CDR3 is CASSQSVRGPPTDTQYF. CDR3 nucleotide sequence: TGCGCCAGCAGTCAATCGGTGCGGGGGCCCCCCACAGATACGCAGTATTTT.

This clonotype occurred many times. The genes are TRBV6-1 and TRBJ2-5; D ambiguous. V was pared by 1 base and J by 3 bases, with 0 bases between. Germline V gene lookup returns CDR1 MNHNS and CDR2 SASEGT. CDR3 length: 11 amino acids. The CDR3 sequence is CASSEEETQYF. The CDR3 DNA follows: TGTGCCAGCAGTGAAGAAGAGACCCAGTACTTC.

This clonotype was seen more than once but under ten times. This chain connects TRBV6-5 to TRBJ1-1; D gene unclear. The CDR3 length is 15 residues. V lost 0 bases to trimming and J lost 0 bases, with 8 bases between them. Per germline, CDR1 MNHEY and CDR2 SVGAGI. The CDR3 coding sequence is TGTGCCAGCAGTTACTCGGTCACCTTGAACACTGAAGCTTTCTTT. Its protein is CASSYSVTLNTEAFF.

This chain connects TRBV5-4 to TRBJ1-1; D uncertain. The CDR3 has 9 amino acids. CDR1 is SGHNT and CDR2 is YYREEE in the germline V gene (reference sequence). Here the CDR3 reads CVAGSEAFF. The CDR3 nucleotides are TGTGTCGCGGGGTCTGAAGCTTTCTTT.

There are a few counts of this clonotype. The chain couples TRBV29-1 to TRBJ1-2; D gene ambiguous. With 0 bases removed from V and 5 bases from J, the gap between germline ends came to 19 bases. Germline lookup yields CDR1 SQVTM and CDR2 ANQGSEA. There are 16 residues in the CDR3. Written as DNA, the CDR3 is TGCAGCGTTGAAGACCCTAAACCGCCGGGAACTTATGGCTACACCTTC. It specifies CSVEDPKPPGTYGYTF.

This clonotype was counted a few times. The CDR3 region has the DNA TGTGCCAGCAGTTACAGGGACGGGGATTCACCCCTCCACTTT. As protein: CASSYRDGDSPLHF. V and J are TRBV6-6 and TRBJ1-6, with D maybe TRBD1 (5 bases). From germline, CDR1 is MNHNY and CDR2 SVGAGI (reference sequence). The CDR3 is made up of 14 amino acids. V lost 2 bases to trimming and J lost 8 bases, with 10 bases between them.

The CDR3 here is CASSTQGTSGANVLTF. CDR3 DNA sequence: TGTGCCAGCAGTACACAGGGGACCTCTGGGGCCAACGTCCTGACTTTC. The V call is TRBV27, the J call TRBJ2-6; 7 positions agree with TRBD1. This CDR3 has 16 amino acids. Germline CDR1 MNHEY, CDR2 SMNVEV (reference sequence). V was clipped by 5 bases and J by 0 bases; unmatched bases: 4.

A remark on this clonotype: A much larger clone lies one base from this, so it may be a read error. The rearrangement joins TRBV27 to TRBJ2-3; TRBD2 is a possible D gene (5 bases). Germline CDR1 is MNHEY and CDR2 is SMNVEV (reference sequence). This CDR3 is built from 13 residues. The CDR3 here is CTIWTGSTDTQYF. CDR3 nucleotides: TGTACCATCTGGACGGGGAGCACAGATACGCAGTATTTT.

This clonotype was seen only a few times. J is TRBJ2-5 and V is TRBV6-5, with 7 positions matching TRBD1. Germline trimming cut 4 bases from V and 2 bases from J; bases unmatched to any gene: 13. This CDR3 is built from 17 residues. Germline assignment: CDR1 MNHEY and CDR2 SVGAGI. CDR3 DNA: TGTGCCAGCAGTTCGACAGGGACCTCCGCTATTCAAGAGACCCAGTACTTC. This translates into CASSSTGTSAIQETQYF.

The chain is built from TRBV5-5 and TRBJ2-2; the match to TRBD2 covers 12 bases. Germline values: CDR1 SGHKS, CDR2 YYEKEE (reference sequence). The CDR3 totals 16 residues. V shed 4 bases and J 4 bases; nucleotides not matched to a gene: 5. The CDR3 DNA sequence: TGTGCCAGCAGCCCCGGACTAGCGGGGCCCACCGGGGAGCTGTTTTTT. Protein product: CASSPGLAGPTGELFF.

This clonotype appeared many times. CDR3 in DNA: TGTGCCAGCAGCCCGTACGCCCGGGACAGGGGGGCCCGGGGCTATGGCTACACCTTC. Encoded protein: CASSPYARDRGARGYGYTF. The chain is built from TRBV7-2 and TRBJ1-2, with TRBD1 matching over 11 bases. The CDR3 contains 19 residues. With V trimmed by 5 bases and J by 4 bases, 18 bases remained unmatched. The V gene's germline CDR1 is SGHTA and CDR2 FQGNSA.

As concerns this clonotype: The CDR3 does not close with the conserved phenylalanine or tryptophan, likely indicating a read error. The chain links TRBV19 to TRBJ1-2; 10 nucleotides agree with TRBD1. Trimming at V came to 5 bases and at J to 5 bases, leaving 8 bases not matched to a gene. This CDR3 region has 15 residues. Germline CDR1 is LNHDA and CDR2 is SQIVND (reference sequence). This CDR3 reads CASSLSPGQGYGYTI. The DNA of the CDR3 is TGTGCCAGTAGTCTGAGTCCGGGACAGGGGTATGGCTACACCATC.

This clonotype has more than one count but fewer than ten. The rearrangement uses TRBV7-6 and TRBJ2-7, with D perhaps matching TRBD1 (6 bases). In germline, CDR1 is SGHVS, CDR2 FNYEAQ. V lost 5 bases and J 3 bases, leaving 17 bases between the germline ends. This CDR3 is built from 15 residues. In nucleotides, the CDR3 is TGTGCCAGCAGCCCACCCGGGACACAAGACTACGAGCAGTACTTC. This codes for CASSPPGTQDYEQYF.

This clonotype was observed a few times. The V gene is TRBV19, the J gene TRBJ1-1, with unresolved D. This CDR3 contains 14 residues. Trimming shortened V by 1 base and J by 0 bases, and 6 bases separated the two germline ends. CDR1 is LNHDA and CDR2 is SQIVND in the germline V gene (reference sequence). The CDR3 loop is CASSIGFMNTEAFF. The CDR3 DNA is TGTGCCAGTAGTATAGGCTTTATGAACACTGAAGCTTTCTTT.

This rearrangement joins TRBV5-1 to TRBJ2-3; TRBD1 matches at 7 bases. CDR3 length: 17 residues. CDR1 is SGHRS and CDR2 is YFSETQ in the germline V gene. With V trimmed by 4 bases and J by 2 bases, 13 bases remained unmatched. The CDR3 region is CASSPPLFDRVTDTQYF. The CDR3 DNA reads TGCGCCAGCAGCCCACCACTCTTCGACAGGGTCACAGATACGCAGTATTTT. The full variable domain, with the rest looked up from reference TRBV5-1 and TRBJ2-3, is KAGVTQTPRYLIKTRGQQVTLSCSPISGHRSVSWYQQTPGQGLQFLFEYFSETQRNKGNFPGRFSGRQFSNSRSEMNVSTLELGDSALYLCASSPPLFDRVTDTQYFGPGTRLTVL.

The chain uses TRBV28 and TRBJ1-5, with D hard to call. The CDR3 contains 15 residues. In germline, CDR1 is MDHEN, CDR2 SYDVKM. Trimming stripped 4 bases from V and 0 bases from J, with 10 bases between. The CDR3, as DNA: TGTGCCAGCAGTTCACAGAAATATAGCAATCAGCCCCAGCATTTT. It is translated as CASSSQKYSNQPQHF.

The genes are TRBV10-3 and TRBJ2-5, with TRBD1 as a possible D gene (5 bases). From germline, CDR1 is ENHRY and CDR2 SYGVKD. The CDR3 covers 14 residues. V lost 0 bases to trimming and J lost 4 bases, with 9 bases between them. DNA for the CDR3: TGTGCCATCAGTGAGTCGGTCAGGGTAGAGACCCAGTACTTC. Its protein product is CAISESVRVETQYF.

J is TRBJ2-3 and V is TRBV7-6; possibly TRBD1 for D (5 bases). Germline assignment: CDR1 SGHVS and CDR2 FNYEAQ. The CDR3 is made up of 16 amino acids. V shed 5 bases and J shed 2 bases, with 17 bases lying between them. The CDR3: CASSDRQTVPTDTQYF. CDR3 DNA sequence: TGTGCCAGCAGCGATAGACAGACAGTGCCCACAGATACGCAGTATTTT.

This chain connects TRBV7-9 to TRBJ2-5; D is unresolved. The CDR3 length is 14 residues. Per germline, CDR1 SEHNR and CDR2 FQNEAQ (reference sequence). Trimming left V 4 bases short and J 0 bases short, with 9 bases between. CDR3 sequence: CASSSNGYQETQYF. The DNA for the CDR3 is TGTGCCAGCAGCTCCAACGGGTACCAAGAGACCCAGTACTTC.

A few counts support this clonotype. The V call is TRBV12-3 or TRBV12-4, the J call TRBJ1-1; TRBD1 aligns across 9 bases. V dropped 5 bases and J dropped 12; count of bases not matched to a gene: 10. The CDR3 has 13 residues. CDR3 region: CASSQMGQGRTFF. CDR3 nucleotide sequence: TGTGCCAGCAGTCAAATGGGACAGGGTCGAACTTTCTTT.

This clonotype was seen more than once but under ten times. V gene TRBV11-2 combines with J gene TRBJ2-1, with D uncertain. V was shortened by 5 bases and J by 10 bases, with 12 bases between the two germline ends. Germline V gives CDR1 SGHAT, CDR2 FQNNGV. The CDR3 covers 12 residues. As DNA, the CDR3 is TGTGCCAGCAGCGCTACAATGGACGAGCAGTTCTTC. It codes for CASSATMDEQFF.

The rearrangement joins TRBV6-8 to TRBJ2-2; D is unresolved. The CDR3 totals 12 residues. Germline loops: CDR1 MNHGY, CDR2 SAAAGT. With 10 bases removed from V and 4 bases from J, the gap between germline ends came to 10 bases. The CDR3 DNA reads TGTGCCACCGTGGCGTCCACCGGGGAGCTGTTTTTT. Its protein product is CATVASTGELFF.

The J gene is TRBJ2-4, the V gene TRBV15, with D unresolved. The V and J ends lost 1 base and 1 base respectively, with 17 bases between them. This CDR3 spans 18 amino acids. CDR1 and CDR2 (germline): LNHNV, YYDKDF (reference sequence). CDR3 sequence: CATSRAHSNFVAKNIQYF. The CDR3 nucleotides read TGTGCCACCAGCAGAGCGCACTCCAACTTCGTGGCCAAAAACATTCAGTACTTC.

This clonotype has a handful of counts. The gene calls are TRBV4-1 and TRBJ2-1, with a tentative D call TRBD1 (5 bases). The germline V gene has CDR1 MGHRA and CDR2 YSYEKL. The V end lost 2 bases, the J end lost 4 bases, and 9 bases lay between the germline ends. The CDR3 length is 14 residues. The DNA for the CDR3 is TGCGCCAGCAGCCAACCCGACAGATACAATGAGCAGTTCTTC. Encoded protein: CASSQPDRYNEQFF.